This T cell receptor (beta chain) appears in the sequencing data of a study of blood T cell repertoires in COVID-19. Clones were read by immunoSEQ multiplex PCR, and TCRdb kept only the in-frame ones, dropping some. The table records about 350,000 clones, roughly 89% of them present only once. This CDR3 is 17 amino acids long. V shed 4 bases and J 0 bases; nucleotides not matched to a gene: 7. CDR1 and CDR2 from the germline V gene are SGHDT and YYEEEE. The chain couples TRBV5-6 to TRBJ2-1; 10 bases are a match to TRBD2. The source of this sequence is a woman under 30 who had recovered from COVID-19. The sequenced sample consisted of peripheral blood. CDR3 nucleotides: TGTGCCAGCAGCCGAGGGACTAGCGTTTCCTCCTACAATGAGCAGTTCTTC. It yields the protein CASSRGTSVSSYNEQFF.